What follows is one TCR beta chain and its context. It has no known antigen specificity. Within one base of it there is no much larger clone, and no base qualities were kept. The library was built by means of 5' RACE. Sequencing relied on a NextSeq 500. The TCR library protocol attached unique molecular identifiers to individual cDNA molecules to correct for sequencing error and PCR bias. Both TCR alpha and beta chains were sequenced, and tight co-correlation was observed between alpha and beta sequence abundances in each sample. From the authors' description of their analysis: Decombinator V4 was used to annotate the V gene, J gene and CDR3 of the TCR sequences. TCRs were defined as expanded if a significant change between any two time points was detected under a Poisson model with p below 0.0001. TCR abundances were normalised to the total number of TCRs sequenced in each sample and reported as counts per million. MAIT TCRs were defined by TRAV1-2 paired with TRAJ12, TRAJ20 or TRAJ33, and iNKT TCRs by TRAV10 paired with TRAJ18. VDJdb, accessed on 1 November 2021, was searched for TCRs annotated for CMV, EBV and SARS-CoV-2, and TCRs annotated for more than one antigen were excluded. The raw public reads went through TCRdb reprocessing: fastp at Q25, MiXCR clone calling, in-frame beta chains kept. Each entry is one CDR3 protein sequence, shown with its most common DNA and genes. In this record, the V and J calls reflect TCRdb's handling and not the investigators' own analysis. The sample table holds 35,000 to 50,000 distinct CDR3 sequences, of which around 7% were seen once. The ten largest make up roughly 4.7% of the sample.

This sample stems from a study of early T cells in non-severe SARS-CoV-2 infection (dated by TCRdb to the early 2020s). As for the study more broadly: Bulk RNA from unsorted whole blood was used for TCR sequencing, so alpha and beta chains could not be paired.

The investigation overall reported the following: VDJdb matching was skewed toward anti-spike CD8 responses and likely underestimated virus-specific expansions by missing private and CD4 specificities.

This was a case-control study nested in a cohort of healthcare workers in London, UK, who had nasopharyngeal swab PCR tests and blood samples taken every week. Healthcare workers were recruited between 23 and 31 March 2020, during the week of the UK lockdown, and were followed weekly for up to about 15 weeks. Based on the germline V gene, the CDR1 and CDR2 sequences are SGHTA and FQGNSA. Counted from cysteine to phenylalanine, this CDR3 has 14 amino acids. Only the CDR3 portion is preserved as DNA: 42 bases, with reading frame beginning at the first base. The V and J ends are trimmed by 6 bases and 10 bases, leaving 16 bases between them.

The chain joins TRBV7-2 to TRBJ1-6; a weak D assignment points to TRBD1 (6 bases agree). This sequence was found in an adult who was a healthcare worker with PCR-confirmed SARS-CoV-2 infection or an uninfected control (not recorded which). The sequenced sample consisted of whole blood. CDR3 loop: CASRPVGAHSPLHF. The nucleotide sequence reads as follows: TGTGCCAGCAGGCCGGTGGGGGCTCACTCACCCCTCCACTTT.